This TCR beta chain originates from a study of shared clonotypes between healthy human individuals. Points from the study as a whole: Only blood samples were collected, and tissue repertoires likely differ.

Trimming left V 2 bases short and J 5 bases short, with 13 bases between. The germline V gene has CDR1 SGHRS and CDR2 YFSETQ. The CDR3 has 14 residues. At deep level, the assay was performed. What was sequenced on ten immunoSEQ deep assay plates was unsorted PBMC DNA. Assay: immunoSEQ multiplex PCR; the TCRdb copy retains only in-frame clones and omits some. The table includes hundreds of thousands of clones, about 80% detected once. In regard to this clone: Its cognate antigen is unknown. The sample contains more than one DNA sequence encoding this CDR3.

The sequence was obtained from a woman aged 40 to 50 in good health. Some clones in this sample may be carry-over from other donors' samples. The sample consisted of PBMCs. The chain carries TRBV5-1 and TRBJ2-5, with D tentatively TRBD1 (6 bases). The CDR3 loop is CASSFGQRQETQYF. The CDR3 bases are TGCGCCAGCAGCTTTGGACAGAGACAGGAGACCCAGTACTTC. The entire variable domain, with the rest obtained from reference TRBV5-1 and TRBJ2-5, is as follows: KAGVTQTPRYLIKTRGQQVTLSCSPISGHRSVSWYQQTPGQGLQFLFEYFSETQRNKGNFPGRFSGRQFSNSRSEMNVSTLELGDSALYLCASSFGQRQETQYFGPGTRLLVL.